The clone carrying this T cell receptor (beta chain) appeared many times. The antigen is unknown. The record originates from a study of spatial heterogeneity in lung cancer. Study-level results: Ubiquitous, expanded tumor-derived TCRs were more frequently observed in blood at resection than at follow-up.

Trimming removed 4 bases from V and 7 bases from J, with 19 bases in between. The CDR3 spans 15 residues. CDR1 and CDR2 from the germline V gene are MGHDK and SYGVNS. Each molecule of TCR cDNA was tagged with one unique molecular identifier. TCRdb reanalysed the 5' RACE reads using MiXCR and keeps one entry per CDR3 protein. Of tens of thousands of distinct CDR3 sequences listed, roughly 5% are singletons. Sample time point: sample taken at primary tumor resection. Unsorted whole RNA of tumor, nontumor lung or frozen PBMC was sequenced. Samples were donated by 72 untreated early-stage non-small cell lung cancer patients.

The source is a male donor with early-stage non-small cell lung cancer. The source material was PBMCs, sampled at surgery. This sequence joins TRBV25-1 and TRBJ2-5; D is unclear. In nucleotides, the CDR3 is TGTGCCAGCAGTGCCTCTGTAGGCTACTCAGCGACCCAGTACTTC. Translation gives CASSASVGYSATQYF.